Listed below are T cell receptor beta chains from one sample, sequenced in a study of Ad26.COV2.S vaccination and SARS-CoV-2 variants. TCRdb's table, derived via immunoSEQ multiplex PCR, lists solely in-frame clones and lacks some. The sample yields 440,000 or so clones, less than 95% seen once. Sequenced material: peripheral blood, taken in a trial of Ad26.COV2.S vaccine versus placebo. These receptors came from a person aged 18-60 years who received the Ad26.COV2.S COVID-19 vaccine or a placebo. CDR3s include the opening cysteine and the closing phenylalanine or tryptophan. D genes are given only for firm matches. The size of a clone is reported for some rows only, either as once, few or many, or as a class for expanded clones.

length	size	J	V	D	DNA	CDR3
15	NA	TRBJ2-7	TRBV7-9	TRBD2	TGTGCCAGCAGCTTAGGGGGACTAGCGGGAGGAGGACAGTACTTC	CASSLGGLAGGGQYF
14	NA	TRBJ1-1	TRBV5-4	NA	TGTGCCAGCAGACAGGTTCTGGGGAACACTGAAGCTTTCTTT	CASRQVLGNTEAFF
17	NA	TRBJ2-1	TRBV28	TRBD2	TGTGCCAGCAGTTATCATGCAAGCGGGAGCACCTACAATGAGCAGTTCTTC	CASSYHASGSTYNEQFF
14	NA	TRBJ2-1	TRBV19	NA	TGTGCCAGTAGTACAGGAGTAGCCGGGAATGAGCAGTTCTTC	CASSTGVAGNEQFF
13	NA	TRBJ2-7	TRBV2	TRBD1	TGTGCCAGCATTCGGACAGGGGCCTACGAGCAGTACTTC	CASIRTGAYEQYF
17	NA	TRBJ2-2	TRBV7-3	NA	TGTGCCAGCAGCCCGCAAAACGGGACACCACTCACCGGGGAGCTGTTTTTT	CASSPQNGTPLTGELFF
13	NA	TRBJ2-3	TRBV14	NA	TGTGCCAGCAGCCAAGAGCCGACAGATACGCAGTATTTT	CASSQEPTDTQYF
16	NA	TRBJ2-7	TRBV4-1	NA	TGCGCCAGCAGCCAAGCCTCGGGACTCCGGGGATACGAGCAGTACTTC	CASSQASGLRGYEQYF
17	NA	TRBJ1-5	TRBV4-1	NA	TGCGCCAGCAGCCAAGATGAAAGGGGACCTAGCAATCAGCCCCAGCATTTT	CASSQDERGPSNQPQHF
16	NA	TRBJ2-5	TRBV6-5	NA	TGTGCCAGCAGTTACAGGGGCAGGGGTGCCCAAGAGACCCAGTACTTC	CASSYRGRGAQETQYF
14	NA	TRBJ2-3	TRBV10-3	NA	TGTGCCATCAGTGAGTCGGGGGTCCCAGATACGCAGTATTTT	CAISESGVPDTQYF
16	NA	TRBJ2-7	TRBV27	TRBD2	TGTGCCAGCAGTTTAGCGGGAGAAGGACTTTCCTACGAGCAGTACTTC	CASSLAGEGLSYEQYF
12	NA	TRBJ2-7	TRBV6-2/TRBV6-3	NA	TGTGCCAGCAGTTACCTCCCCTACGAGCAGTACTTC	CASSYLPYEQYF
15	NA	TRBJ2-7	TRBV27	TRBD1	TGTGCCAGCAGTTACGGGACAGGGGGAATCGACGAGCAGTACTTC	CASSYGTGGIDEQYF
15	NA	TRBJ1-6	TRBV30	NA	TGTGCCTGGAGTGCCCGGCGGACAAAAACTTCACCCCTCCACTTT	CAWSARRTKTSPLHF
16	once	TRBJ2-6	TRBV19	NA	TGTGCCAGTTTGCCGGGACGGAGCTCTGGGGCCAACGTCCTGACTTTC	CASLPGRSSGANVLTF
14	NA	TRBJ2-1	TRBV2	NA	TGTGCCAGCAGTGAAGCCCACCAATACAATGAGCAGTTCTTC	CASSEAHQYNEQFF
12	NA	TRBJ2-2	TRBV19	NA	TGTGCCAGTAGTCCCCCTCCCGGGGAGCTGTTTTTT	CASSPPPGELFF
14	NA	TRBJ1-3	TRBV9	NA	TGTGCCAGCAGCGGGCTCGGGCAAAGAAACACCATATATTTT	CASSGLGQRNTIYF
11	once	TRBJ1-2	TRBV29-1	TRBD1	TGCAGCGTTGTACAGGGGTATGGCTACACCTTC	CSVVQGYGYTF
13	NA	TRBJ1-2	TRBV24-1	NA	TGTGCCATAGCGGGGGGCGCTAACTATGGCTACACCTTC	CAIAGGANYGYTF
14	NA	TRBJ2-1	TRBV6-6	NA	TGTGCCAGCAGTTGGACTTTGGGTAGGAATGAGCAGTTCTTC	CASSWTLGRNEQFF